These 4 T cell receptor beta chains were all obtained from the same sample, sequenced in a study of blood T cell repertoires in COVID-19. Only in-frame clones appear in the TCRdb table, and some are missing; sequencing was by immunoSEQ multiplex PCR. This sample has around 250,000 clones; around 90% occur once, and the top ten carry 1.6%. The sample comprised PBMCs or T cells enriched from blood (not recorded which). The receptors derive from a woman in her fifties or sixties who had recovered from COVID-19.

The chain recombines TRBV28 with TRBJ2-1; 11 bases match TRBD2. With V trimmed by 4 bases and J by 7 bases, 18 bases remained unmatched. The germline V gene has CDR1 MDHEN and CDR2 SYDVKM. The CDR3 spans 19 residues. CDR3 bases: TGTGCCAGCAGTTCCCCCTCACTAGCGGGAGTTCCCCGCCGGAATGAGCAGTTCTTC. Translation gives CASSSPSLAGVPRRNEQFF.

The genes are TRBV7-2 and TRBJ2-7; possibly TRBD1 for D (6 bases). This CDR3 is built from 14 residues. Trimming removed 5 bases from V and 5 bases from J, with 16 bases in between. CDR1 is SGHTA and CDR2 is FQGNSA in the germline V gene. The CDR3 reads CASSKDRYLDEQYF. The CDR3 nucleotides are TGTGCCAGCAGCAAGGACAGATATTTAGACGAGCAGTACTTC.

The CDR3, as DNA: TGTGCCATCAGTGAGGACAGGGGAACGGGAGGAAACACCATATATTTT. Protein sequence: CAISEDRGTGGNTIYF. V is TRBV10-3 and J is TRBJ1-3; TRBD1 agrees at 8 bases. Germline V gene sequence: CDR1 ENHRY, CDR2 SYGVKD. The length of the CDR3 is 16 residues. The junction had 7 bases not matched to a gene; V was cut back by 2 bases and J by 4 bases.

The rearrangement joins TRBV14 to TRBJ1-2; D uncertain. V lost 0 bases, J lost 8 bases, and 10 bases lay in between. In germline, CDR1 is SGHDN, CDR2 FVKESK. The CDR3 consists of 13 residues. The CDR3 sequence: CASSQELSYGYTF. CDR3 sequence (DNA): TGTGCCAGCAGCCAAGAACTTTCGTACGGCTACACCTTC.